This T cell receptor beta chain was profiled in a study of human T cells and chemical hapten exposure. This clonotype was observed many times. Library preparation tagged each individual cDNA molecule with a unique molecular identifier. TCRdb processed the RACE reads anew with MiXCR; each CDR3 protein has one entry. The sample lists 49,000 or so distinct CDR3 sequences, less than 4.5% occurring once. Specified time point: healthy volunteer bleed at 2 weeks. The authors extracted total RNA from unfractionated whole blood. V lost 6 bases and J 3 bases, leaving 12 bases between the germline ends. CDR1 and CDR2 from the germline V gene are MNHNY and SVGAGI (reference sequence). The CDR3 runs 14 residues.

This TCR was sampled from a human donor in good health. Some clones in this sample may be carry-over from other donors' samples. Sequencing used whole blood. The chain uses TRBV6-6 and TRBJ1-5; TRBD1 is a possible D gene (5 bases). Here the CDR3 reads CASSGDGYNQPQHF. In DNA form, the CDR3 reads TGTGCCAGCAGCGGGGACGGATACAATCAGCCCCAGCATTTT.